One and the same sample provided the 23 T cell receptor beta chains below, sequenced in a study of CD8 T cells in ankylosing spondylitis. General study findings and limits: Seemingly distinctive of ankylosing spondylitis blood was a TCR beta motif formed by eight highly homologous variants.

Their antigen targets remain unknown. TCRdb used MiXCR to reprocess the 5' RACE reads, holding one entry per CDR3 protein. The sample lists roughly 350,000 distinct CDR3 sequences, roughly 8% occurring once. The sequenced sample consisted of blood, either unsorted or a sorted T cell fraction (not recorded which). These receptors came from a male donor with ankylosing spondylitis.

This clonotype was observed a few times. The chain has TRBV6-5 and TRBJ1-2; D gene ambiguous. Trimming took off 0 bases at V and 6 bases at J, with 11 bases between the two ends. This CDR3 has 14 residues. Germline values: CDR1 MNHEY, CDR2 SVGAGI. This CDR3 is CASSYSDARDGYTF. In nucleotides, the CDR3 is TGTGCCAGCAGTTACTCGGACGCTCGGGATGGCTACACCTTC.

The V and J genes are TRBV18 and TRBJ2-3; D is perhaps TRBD2 (5 bases). V lost 2 bases and J lost 5, with 14 bases in between. CDR1 is KGHSH and CDR2 is LQKENI in the germline V gene. The CDR3 length is 15 residues. The CDR3 DNA reads as TGTGCCAGCTCACCAGAGGTGGGAGTGGGAGATACGCAGTATTTT. Translating it yields CASSPEVGVGDTQYF.

This clonotype has just a few counts. The rearrangement uses TRBV25-1 and TRBJ2-1, with TRBD2 as a possible D gene (5 bases). CDR1 is MGHDK, CDR2 SYGVNS, per germline. The CDR3 length is 14 residues. With 5 bases removed from V and 4 bases from J, the gap between germline ends came to 12 bases. CDR3 bases: TGTGCCAGCAGTTTCCCCGGGGATTACAATGAGCAGTTCTTC. Protein: CASSFPGDYNEQFF.

This clonotype was detected a few times. Here the CDR3 DNA reads TGCGCCAGCAGCTTCGAGGGGACAGGGTTTCGGGGCTACACCTTC. Amino acids: CASSFEGTGFRGYTF. The chain couples TRBV5-1 to TRBJ1-2; TRBD1 matches at 9 bases. Germline assignment: CDR1 SGHRS and CDR2 YFSETQ. The CDR3 runs 15 residues. The junction had 10 bases not matched to a gene; V was cut back by 2 bases and J by 8 bases.

In its sample, this clonotype was seen a few times. The genes are TRBV28 and TRBJ2-1; TRBD2 matches at 7 bases. Germline CDR1 is MDHEN and CDR2 is SYDVKM. The CDR3 spans 16 residues. Losses at the gene ends were 6 bases for V and 1 base for J; bases not matched to a gene: 9. The CDR3 sequence: CASRSGGGGSYNEQFF. DNA for the CDR3: TGTGCCAGCAGATCGGGCGGGGGTGGATCCTACAATGAGCAGTTCTTC.

This chain uses TRBV7-3 with TRBJ2-1; TRBD2 agrees at 12 bases. This CDR3 has 15 residues. CDR1 and CDR2 from the germline V gene are SGHTA and FQGTGA. With V trimmed by 5 bases and J by 6 bases, 5 bases remained unmatched. CDR3 sequence (DNA): TGTGCCAGCAGCCCGTGGACTAGCGGGGTCAATGAGCAGTTCTTC. Residues: CASSPWTSGVNEQFF.

In this sample, this clonotype turned up a few times. The rearrangement links TRBV5-1 to TRBJ2-5; 9 nucleotides agree with TRBD1. In germline, CDR1 is SGHRS, CDR2 YFSETQ. V was clipped by 0 bases and J by 4 bases; unmatched bases: 7. This CDR3 is 16 amino acids long. The CDR3 here is CASSLANTGGIETQYF. Written as DNA, the CDR3 is TGCGCCAGCAGCTTGGCCAACACAGGGGGCATAGAGACCCAGTACTTC.

This rearrangement joins TRBV20-1 to TRBJ2-7; D assignment may be TRBD1 or TRBD2 (6 bases each). V lost 2 bases and J 7 bases, leaving 24 bases between the germline ends. Germline lookup yields CDR1 DFQATT and CDR2 SNEGSKA (reference sequence). The CDR3 contains 16 residues. The CDR3 coding sequence is TGCAGTGCTAGATCGCTTCGGGGGCCCTCATACGGGGAGCAGTACTTC. Encoded protein: CSARSLRGPSYGEQYF.

This clonotype was recorded a few times. This chain uses TRBV20-1 with TRBJ2-1; D is perhaps TRBD2 (6 bases). This CDR3 is built from 15 residues. Germline CDR1 is DFQATT and CDR2 is SNEGSKA (reference sequence). Between the trimmed V and J ends, which lost 6 bases and 1 base, there was a span of 16 bases. CDR3 in amino acids: CSATDYPDSYNEQFF. CDR3 DNA: TGCAGTGCCACGGACTATCCCGATTCCTACAATGAGCAGTTCTTC.

This clonotype showed up just a few times. The rearrangement uses TRBV5-1 and TRBJ2-3; 7 nucleotides match TRBD1. This CDR3 contains 15 residues. Germline V gene data show CDR1 as SGHRS and CDR2 as YFSETQ. The V segment lost 4 bases and the J segment 3 bases; nucleotides outside the gene matches: 8. The CDR3: CASSPYRGRTDTQYF. The CDR3 DNA follows: TGCGCCAGCAGCCCCTACAGGGGACGGACAGATACGCAGTATTTT.

This clonotype was recorded at least ten times. The rearrangement links TRBV20-1 to TRBJ2-1, with D unclear. The V end was cut by 0 bases, the J end by 9 bases, with 15 bases between. The V gene's germline CDR1 is DFQATT and CDR2 SNEGSKA (reference sequence). The CDR3 has 14 amino acids. The CDR3, as DNA: TGCAGTGCTAGAGATCAGCTTTGGGGTGGTGAGCAGTTCTTC. Amino acids: CSARDQLWGGEQFF.

The genes are TRBV28 and TRBJ1-1; D uncertain. CDR1 is MDHEN, CDR2 SYDVKM, per germline. The CDR3 spans 14 residues. Trimming pared 7 bases from V and 1 base from J, leaving 13 bases between. DNA of the CDR3: TGTGCCAGCAACTCGGGAGACTCGAACACTGAAGCTTTCTTT. Translating gives CASNSGDSNTEAFF.

This clonotype was observed a few times. The V call is TRBV7-2, the J call TRBJ2-5, with D maybe TRBD2 (6 bases). This CDR3 has 13 residues. V lost 5 bases and J 3 bases, leaving 10 bases between the germline ends. Germline-derived CDR1 and CDR2 are SGHTA and FQGNSA. The CDR3 sequence is CASSRRGEETQYF. In DNA, the CDR3 is TGTGCCAGCAGCAGGAGGGGTGAAGAGACCCAGTACTTC.

This clonotype came up a few times. The V call is TRBV7-8, the J call TRBJ2-1; D remains unclear. The CDR3 extends over 17 amino acids. CDR1 is SGHVS, CDR2 FQNEAQ, per germline. V was cut by 4 bases and J by 10 bases, with 26 bases left in between. The CDR3 here is CASSSTTVLHSGWEQFF. CDR3 DNA: TGTGCCAGCAGCTCTACCACCGTACTACACTCTGGGTGGGAGCAGTTCTTC.

J is TRBJ1-2 and V is TRBV12-3 or TRBV12-4, with TRBD1 identical over 9 bases. This CDR3 contains 14 residues. V lost 5 bases and J lost 6; bases outside the gene matches: 7. CDR3 region: CASSPGTGWDGYTF. Written as DNA, the CDR3 is TGTGCCAGCAGTCCTGGGACAGGGTGGGATGGCTACACCTTC.

The V and J genes are TRBV11-3 and TRBJ1-4, with D tentatively TRBD1 (6 bases). V was trimmed by 5 bases and J by 3 bases, leaving 10 bases between them. Looked up from germline, CDR1 is SGHNT and CDR2 is YENEEA. The CDR3 contains 14 residues. This chain's CDR3 is CASSPGVANEKLFF. DNA of the CDR3: TGTGCCAGCAGCCCAGGGGTGGCTAATGAAAAACTGTTTTTT.

This clonotype was counted only a few times. The rearrangement joins TRBV14 to TRBJ2-3; no definite D call. CDR1 is SGHDN, CDR2 FVKESK, per germline. The CDR3 has 13 amino acids. V dropped 0 bases and J dropped 9 bases, with 10 bases sitting between them. The CDR3 here is CASSQELTGTQYF. CDR3 bases: TGTGCCAGCAGCCAAGAGTTGACGGGCACGCAGTATTTT.

This clonotype was seen repeatedly, ten times or more. The chain is built from TRBV2 and TRBJ1-1, with D maybe TRBD1 (5 bases). Germline V CDR1 and CDR2: SNHLY, FYNNEI. CDR3 length: 16 residues. V lost 5 bases and J lost 2, with 18 bases in between. CDR3 nucleotides: TGTGCCAGCAGTCCGACCCCCGACAGAGCAAACACTGAAGCTTTCTTT. This gives the protein CASSPTPDRANTEAFF.

This clonotype was seen only a few times. This chain uses TRBV5-6 with TRBJ1-6; 8 bases fit TRBD1. The CDR3 is made up of 19 amino acids. Germline loops: CDR1 SGHDT, CDR2 YYEEEE. J was trimmed by 3 bases and V by 3 bases; bases with no gene match: 14. The CDR3 here is CASSSDRAPGIYYNSPLHF. CDR3 DNA sequence: TGTGCCAGCAGCTCGGACAGGGCACCGGGGATCTACTATAATTCACCCCTCCACTTT. Full variable domain (outside the CDR3, taken from reference TRBV5-6 and TRBJ1-6): DAGVTQSPTHLIKTRGQQVTLRCSPKSGHDTVSWYQQALGQGPQFIFQYYEEEERQRGNFPDRFSGHQFPNYSSELNVNALLLGDSALYLCASSSDRAPGIYYNSPLHFGNGTRLTVT.

For this clonotype: Sequence at one end of the junction differs from germline and may be a read error. V is TRBV12-3 or TRBV12-4 and J is TRBJ2-1; no reliable D call. The CDR3 extends over 11 amino acids. This CDR3 is CACSLSREQFF. CDR3 in DNA: TGTGCCTGCAGCCTCAGTCGTGAGCAGTTCTTC.

The chain combines TRBV9 with TRBJ2-7; 9 nucleotides agree with TRBD1. Germline CDR1 and CDR2: SGDLS and YYNGEE. V shed 2 bases, J shed 3 bases, and the junction held 6 bases outside the gene matches. This CDR3 has 15 amino acids. CDR3 sequence reads: CASSVSGQGFYEQYF. The CDR3 DNA sequence: TGTGCCAGCAGCGTCTCGGGACAGGGCTTCTACGAGCAGTACTTC.

The table lists this clonotype with a few counts. The genes are TRBV13 and TRBJ2-3; 7 positions agree with TRBD1. The CDR3 totals 17 residues. After removal of 2 bases from V and 0 bases from J, the junction contained 8 bases not matched to a gene. In germline, CDR1 is PRHDT, CDR2 FYEKMQ (reference sequence). CDR3 in amino acids: CASSLSGTALSTDTQYF. The CDR3 DNA reads as TGTGCCAGCAGCTTATCCGGGACAGCTCTTAGCACAGATACGCAGTATTTT.

Here the CDR3 DNA reads TGTGCCAGCAGTGCACTAGAGCCCCCCTACGAGCAGTACTTC. Protein product: CASSALEPPYEQYF. The chain recombines TRBV25-1 with TRBJ2-7, with D possibly matching TRBD2 (5 bases). The V gene lost 4 bases and the J gene lost 2 bases, with 12 bases spanning the gap. CDR1 is MGHDK and CDR2 is SYGVNS in the germline V gene. The CDR3 is made up of 14 amino acids.